The clone carrying this T cell receptor (beta chain) was found many times. As the library was built, unique molecular identifiers were attached to individual cDNA molecules. Via MiXCR, TCRdb re-called the RACE reads, giving one row per CDR3 protein. The data contain hundreds of thousands of distinct CDR3 sequences, around 6% of them singletons. The entry originates in a study of human T cells and chemical hapten exposure. V dropped 6 bases and J dropped 1 base, with 10 bases sitting between them. In germline, CDR1 is MNHEY, CDR2 SMNVEV (reference sequence). The CDR3 contains 14 residues. Sample time point: patch test 2, 6 weeks after DPC sensitization. The sample's treatment: therapeutic diphenylcyclopropenone sensitization with weekly scalp DPC.

The genes are TRBV27 and TRBJ1-5, with a weak D call TRBD1 (5 bases). This receptor was obtained from a woman aged 18-29 years with alopecia areata. Some clones in this sample may be carry-over from other donors' samples. The source was whole blood, collected in connection with sensitization to the hapten diphenylcyclopropenone (DPC). In nucleotides, the CDR3 is TGTGCCAGCAGGTCAAGACAGAGCAATCAGCCCCAGCATTTT. The encoded protein is CASRSRQSNQPQHF.